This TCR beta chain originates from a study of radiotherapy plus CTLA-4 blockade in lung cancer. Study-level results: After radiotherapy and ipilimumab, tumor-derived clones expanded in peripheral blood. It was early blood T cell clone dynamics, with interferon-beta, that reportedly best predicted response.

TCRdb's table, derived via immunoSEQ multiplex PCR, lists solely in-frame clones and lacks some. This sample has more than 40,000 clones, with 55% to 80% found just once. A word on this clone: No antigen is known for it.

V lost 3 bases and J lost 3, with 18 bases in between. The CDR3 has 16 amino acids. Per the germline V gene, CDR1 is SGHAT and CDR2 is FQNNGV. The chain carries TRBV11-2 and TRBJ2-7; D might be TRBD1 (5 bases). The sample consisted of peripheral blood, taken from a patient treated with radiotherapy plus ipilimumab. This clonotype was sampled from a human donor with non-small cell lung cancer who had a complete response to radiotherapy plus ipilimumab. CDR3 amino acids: CASSFLGIRDNYEQYF. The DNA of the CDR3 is TGTGCCAGCAGCTTTCTTGGTATCAGGGATAACTACGAGCAGTACTTC.